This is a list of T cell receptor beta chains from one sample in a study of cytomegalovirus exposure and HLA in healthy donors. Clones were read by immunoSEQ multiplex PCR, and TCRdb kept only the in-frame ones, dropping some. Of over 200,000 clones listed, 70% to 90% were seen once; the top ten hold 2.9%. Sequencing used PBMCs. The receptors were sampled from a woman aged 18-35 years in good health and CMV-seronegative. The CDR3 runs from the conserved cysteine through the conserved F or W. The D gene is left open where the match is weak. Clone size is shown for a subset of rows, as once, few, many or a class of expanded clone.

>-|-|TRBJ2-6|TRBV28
TGTGCCAGCAGTTTATCAGACAGCCTCTCTGGGGCCAACGTCCTGACTTTC
CASSLSDSLSGANVLTF
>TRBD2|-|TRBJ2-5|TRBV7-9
TGTGCCAGCAGCTTAGGAGGCCTAGCGGCGGGGGAGACCCAGTACTTC
CASSLGGLAAGETQYF
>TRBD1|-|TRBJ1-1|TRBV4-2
TGTGCCAGCAGCCTAACAGGGGGCGCGGCTGAAGCTTTCTTT
CASSLTGGAAEAFF
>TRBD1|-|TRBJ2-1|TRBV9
TGTGCCAGCAGCCACCACCGGGACAGGGCACTCAATGAGCAGTTCTTC
CASSHHRDRALNEQFF
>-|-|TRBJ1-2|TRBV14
TGTGCCAGCAGCCAAGGTGCAGGAGGTTGGTCCGGCTACACCTTC
CASSQGAGGWSGYTF
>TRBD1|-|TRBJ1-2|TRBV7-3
TGTGCCAGCAGCCCGCAGGGGGGTGCTAACTATGGCTACACCTTC
CASSPQGGANYGYTF
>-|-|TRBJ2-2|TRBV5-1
TGCGCCAGCAGCTTGGACAGGGCCGGGGAGCTGTTTTTT
CASSLDRAGELFF
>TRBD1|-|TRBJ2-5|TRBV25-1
TGTGCCAGCAGTCTCGGACAGGGGAGATCGGAGACCCAGTACTTC
CASSLGQGRSETQYF
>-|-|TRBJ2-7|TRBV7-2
TGTGCCAGCAGCTTAGTGGGAGTGACTCGCTCCTACGAGCAGTACTTC
CASSLVGVTRSYEQYF
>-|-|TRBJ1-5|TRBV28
TGTGCCAGCAGTTTGAGTTTTCGGAATCAGCCCCAGCATTTT
CASSLSFRNQPQHF
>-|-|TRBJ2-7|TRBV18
TGTGCCAGCTCACCGAGACAAACCTACGAGCAGTACTTC
CASSPRQTYEQYF
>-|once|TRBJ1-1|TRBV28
TGTGCCAGCACCAAAATGAGATGGGCGAACACTGAAGCTTTCTTT
CASTKMRWANTEAFF
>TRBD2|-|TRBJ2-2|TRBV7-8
TGTGCCAGCAGCTTTCGGGAGACTAGCGAGGCGAACACCGGGGAGCTGTTTTTT
CASSFRETSEANTGELFF
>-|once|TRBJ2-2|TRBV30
TGTGCCTGGAGTGTACAGCTCACCGGGGAGCTGTTTTTT
CAWSVQLTGELFF
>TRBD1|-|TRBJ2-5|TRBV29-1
TGCAGCGTGGTGGGGACAGAGCTATTGGGGGAGACCCAGTACTTC
CSVVGTELLGETQYF